This TCR beta chain was identified during a study of T-cell memory formation after mild COVID-19. Study results and limitations: Certain responding clones were present in pre-infection memory, suggesting participation of cross-reactive memory. Contracting clones, day 15 to 85, had balanced CD4/CD8, and later expanders favored CD4+.

This CDR3 spans 15 amino acids. Germline CDR1 reads SGHTA; CDR2 reads FQGNSA. Trimming took 4 bases from V and 0 from J, leaving 12 bases between them. TCRdb reprocessed the 5' RACE reads via MiXCR and lists one record per CDR3 protein. Of tens of thousands of distinct CDR3 sequences in the sample, about 16% were seen once. To note about this clonotype: Antigen specificity is unknown.

This clonotype originated in a man aged 18 to 30 who had mild COVID-19 (a few samples of this study predate the infection). Cell type and time point are not known. Sequencing was done on a sample of PBMCs or a T cell subset sorted from them (not recorded which). The J gene is TRBJ2-5, the V gene TRBV7-2; D gene uncertain. CDR3 sequence (DNA): TGTGCCAGCAGCTCCATTTTAAGCTACCAAGAGACCCAGTACTTC. This translates into CASSSILSYQETQYF.